A single sample is the source of the 17 T cell receptor beta chains below, sequenced in a study of T cells in localized non-small cell lung cancer. The protocol was immunoSEQ multiplex PCR, while the TCRdb copy is restricted to in-frame clones and leaves out a portion. This sample has some 49,000 clones, with approximately 81% found just once. The input for sequencing was peripheral blood mononuclear cells, taken before any cancer treatment. These receptors all come from a man aged 40-75 years with stage III lung adenocarcinoma.

The V gene is TRBV5-1, the J gene TRBJ2-7, with 9 positions matching TRBD1. CDR1 and CDR2 from the germline V gene are SGHRS and YFSETQ. V shed 3 bases and J 1 base; nucleotides not matched to a gene: 2. The CDR3 sequence is 14 residues long. CDR3 sequence reads: CASSSGTGSYEQYF. CDR3 DNA: TGCGCCAGCAGCTCCGGGACAGGGTCCTACGAGCAGTACTTC.

This chain uses TRBV5-6 with TRBJ2-5; 7 bases align to TRBD1. Trimming took 3 bases from V and 7 from J; bases not matched to a gene: 6. The V gene's germline CDR1 is SGHDT and CDR2 YYEEEE. There are 13 residues in the CDR3. CDR3: CASSSQGPVTQYF. The CDR3 DNA sequence: TGTGCCAGCAGCTCACAGGGGCCCGTGACCCAGTACTTC.

This clone was seen just once. The V call is TRBV4-2, the J call TRBJ2-1, with TRBD2 identical over 15 bases. The CDR3 is 22 amino acids. V shed 0 bases and J 4 bases; nucleotides not matched to a gene: 16. The V gene's germline CDR1 is LGHNA and CDR2 YNFKEQ. The CDR3 DNA follows: TGTGCCAGCAGCCAAGATTCCGCCGGGACTAGCGGGGGGACTCGCAATTACAATGAGCAGTTCTTC. The encoded protein is CASSQDSAGTSGGTRNYNEQFF.

DNA of the CDR3: TGCGCCAGCAGCTGGGGGGACATTTCGAACACTGAAGCTTTCTTT. Translated: CASSWGDISNTEAFF. This sequence joins TRBV5-1 and TRBJ1-1, with a possible D match to TRBD1 (6 bases). This CDR3 is built from 15 residues. The germline gives CDR1 SGHRS, CDR2 YFSETQ. V was trimmed by 3 bases and J by 1 base, leaving 13 bases between them.

The chain joins TRBV5-6 to TRBJ2-2; TRBD2 aligns across 11 bases. CDR3 length: 17 amino acids. V shed 3 bases, J shed 2 bases, and the junction held 6 bases outside the gene matches. Germline V gene data show CDR1 as SGHDT and CDR2 as YYEEEE. The CDR3: CASSSTSGGPNTGELFF. CDR3 DNA: TGTGCCAGCAGCTCTACTAGCGGGGGCCCTAACACCGGGGAGCTGTTTTTT. The entire variable domain, with the rest obtained from reference TRBV5-6 and TRBJ2-2, is as follows: DAGVTQSPTHLIKTRGQQVTLRCSPKSGHDTVSWYQQALGQGPQFIFQYYEEEERQRGNFPDRFSGHQFPNYSSELNVNALLLGDSALYLCASSSTSGGPNTGELFFGEGSRLTVL.

The rearrangement uses TRBV6-6 and TRBJ2-5; maybe TRBD1 (5 bases). Trimming removed 2 bases at V and 5 bases at J, with 15 bases between. In germline, CDR1 is MNHNY, CDR2 SVGAGI (reference sequence). The CDR3 covers 15 residues. CDR3: CASSYPAQGYETQYF. In nucleotides, the CDR3 is TGTGCCAGCAGTTACCCCGCGCAGGGCTACGAGACCCAGTACTTC.

The chain links TRBV5-1 to TRBJ2-2, with D possibly being TRBD2 (7 bases). Germline assignment: CDR1 SGHRS and CDR2 YFSETQ. V was cut by 3 bases and J by 5 bases, with 17 bases left in between. The CDR3 runs to 16 residues. CDR3 nucleotide sequence: TGCGCCAGCAGCTCCAACGGGAGGACAGCTACCGGGGAGCTGTTTTTT. Protein product: CASSSNGRTATGELFF. The variable domain in full, with the rest retrieved from reference TRBV5-1 and TRBJ2-2, is KAGVTQTPRYLIKTRGQQVTLSCSPISGHRSVSWYQQTPGQGLQFLFEYFSETQRNKGNFPGRFSGRQFSNSRSEMNVSTLELGDSALYLCASSSNGRTATGELFFGEGSRLTVL.

This clone was found a few times. J is TRBJ2-2 and V is TRBV6-5; D gene unclear. The V gene lost 8 bases and the J gene lost 7 bases, with 11 bases spanning the gap. Germline-derived CDR1 and CDR2 are MNHEY and SVGAGI. The CDR3 contains 12 residues. DNA of the CDR3: TGTGCCAGCTCTACGTGGGGCGGGGAGCTGTTTTTT. Protein: CASSTWGGELFF.

The rearrangement uses TRBV5-6 and TRBJ2-7, with a weak D call TRBD1 (5 bases). The CDR3 has 14 amino acids. Trimming removed 0 bases from V and 3 bases from J, with 10 bases in between. Germline V gives CDR1 SGHDT, CDR2 YYEEEE. CDR3 residues: CASSLVQGIYEQYF. CDR3 in DNA: TGTGCCAGCAGCTTGGTCCAGGGTATCTACGAGCAGTACTTC.

This chain joins TRBV5-1 and TRBJ2-1; 10 nucleotides line up with TRBD2. CDR1 and CDR2 (germline): SGHRS, YFSETQ. CDR3 length equals 15 residues. Trimming removed 3 bases from V and 8 bases from J; junction bases left unmatched: 8. CDR3 coding DNA: TGCGCCAGCAGCTCACTAGCGGGAACACGAGATGAGCAGTTCTTC. Its protein is CASSSLAGTRDEQFF.

The rearrangement uses TRBV11-2 and TRBJ2-1; D is perhaps TRBD2 (6 bases). The CDR3 loop spans 16 amino acids. Per germline, CDR1 SGHAT and CDR2 FQNNGV. V was trimmed by 1 base and J by 2 bases, leaving 12 bases between them. CDR3 amino acids: CASSLGGSGTYNEQFF. Here the CDR3 DNA reads TGTGCCAGCAGCTTAGGAGGTAGCGGAACCTACAATGAGCAGTTCTTC.

The V gene is TRBV19, the J gene TRBJ2-7, with D possibly TRBD1 on 6 matching bases. Germline V CDR1 and CDR2: LNHDA, SQIVND (reference sequence). This CDR3 contains 14 residues. Trimming left V 4 bases short and J 0 bases short, with 10 bases between. In nucleotides, the CDR3 is TGTGCCAGTAGTACCGACAGGTACTCCTACGAGCAGTACTTC. It encodes CASSTDRYSYEQYF.

The rearrangement joins TRBV2 to TRBJ2-3; 9 bases fit TRBD1. The germline gives CDR1 SNHLY, CDR2 FYNNEI. There are 14 residues in the CDR3. Trimming cost V 3 bases and J 5 bases; bases outside gene matches: 3. CDR3 nucleotides: TGTGCCAGCAGTGAGGACAGGGGAAGAGATACGCAGTATTTT. This translates into CASSEDRGRDTQYF.

This chain connects TRBV30 to TRBJ2-7; 9 bases match TRBD2. Germline V CDR1 and CDR2: GTSNPN, SVGIG (reference sequence). Trimming removed 4 bases from V and 3 bases from J; junction bases left unmatched: 7. There are 14 residues in the CDR3. As DNA, the CDR3 is TGTGCCTGGACCTCCTCGACTAGCGGCTACGAGCAGTACTTC. It translates to CAWTSSTSGYEQYF.

This chain joins TRBV30 and TRBJ2-2; D might be TRBD2 (5 bases). The CDR3 has 16 residues. The V end lost 5 bases, the J end lost 7 bases, and 23 bases lay between the germline ends. Germline CDR1 reads GTSNPN; CDR2 reads SVGIG (reference sequence). This CDR3 reads CAWEGLGPVKSGELFF. The CDR3, as DNA: TGTGCCTGGGAGGGATTAGGGCCAGTGAAGAGCGGGGAGCTGTTTTTT.

The DNA of the CDR3 is TGTGCCAGCAGCTTATCGACTAGCGGGGGCGGGAATGAGCAGTTCTTC. This codes for CASSLSTSGGGNEQFF. The chain couples TRBV11-3 to TRBJ2-1; 12 nucleotides align to TRBD2. CDR1 SGHNT and CDR2 YENEEA come from the germline V gene. Unmatched junction bases numbered 6, after V lost 2 bases and J lost 7 bases. CDR3 length: 16 amino acids.

The V gene is TRBV6-6, the J gene TRBJ2-1, with 9 bases identical to TRBD1. The germline V gene encodes CDR1 MNHNY and CDR2 SVGAGI (reference sequence). The V gene end was trimmed by 0 bases and the J gene end by 8 bases; junction bases not matched to a gene: 5. The CDR3 sequence is 15 residues long. The CDR3 sequence is CASSYSPRDRDEQFF. CDR3 DNA sequence: TGTGCCAGCAGTTACTCGCCCCGGGACAGGGATGAGCAGTTCTTC.